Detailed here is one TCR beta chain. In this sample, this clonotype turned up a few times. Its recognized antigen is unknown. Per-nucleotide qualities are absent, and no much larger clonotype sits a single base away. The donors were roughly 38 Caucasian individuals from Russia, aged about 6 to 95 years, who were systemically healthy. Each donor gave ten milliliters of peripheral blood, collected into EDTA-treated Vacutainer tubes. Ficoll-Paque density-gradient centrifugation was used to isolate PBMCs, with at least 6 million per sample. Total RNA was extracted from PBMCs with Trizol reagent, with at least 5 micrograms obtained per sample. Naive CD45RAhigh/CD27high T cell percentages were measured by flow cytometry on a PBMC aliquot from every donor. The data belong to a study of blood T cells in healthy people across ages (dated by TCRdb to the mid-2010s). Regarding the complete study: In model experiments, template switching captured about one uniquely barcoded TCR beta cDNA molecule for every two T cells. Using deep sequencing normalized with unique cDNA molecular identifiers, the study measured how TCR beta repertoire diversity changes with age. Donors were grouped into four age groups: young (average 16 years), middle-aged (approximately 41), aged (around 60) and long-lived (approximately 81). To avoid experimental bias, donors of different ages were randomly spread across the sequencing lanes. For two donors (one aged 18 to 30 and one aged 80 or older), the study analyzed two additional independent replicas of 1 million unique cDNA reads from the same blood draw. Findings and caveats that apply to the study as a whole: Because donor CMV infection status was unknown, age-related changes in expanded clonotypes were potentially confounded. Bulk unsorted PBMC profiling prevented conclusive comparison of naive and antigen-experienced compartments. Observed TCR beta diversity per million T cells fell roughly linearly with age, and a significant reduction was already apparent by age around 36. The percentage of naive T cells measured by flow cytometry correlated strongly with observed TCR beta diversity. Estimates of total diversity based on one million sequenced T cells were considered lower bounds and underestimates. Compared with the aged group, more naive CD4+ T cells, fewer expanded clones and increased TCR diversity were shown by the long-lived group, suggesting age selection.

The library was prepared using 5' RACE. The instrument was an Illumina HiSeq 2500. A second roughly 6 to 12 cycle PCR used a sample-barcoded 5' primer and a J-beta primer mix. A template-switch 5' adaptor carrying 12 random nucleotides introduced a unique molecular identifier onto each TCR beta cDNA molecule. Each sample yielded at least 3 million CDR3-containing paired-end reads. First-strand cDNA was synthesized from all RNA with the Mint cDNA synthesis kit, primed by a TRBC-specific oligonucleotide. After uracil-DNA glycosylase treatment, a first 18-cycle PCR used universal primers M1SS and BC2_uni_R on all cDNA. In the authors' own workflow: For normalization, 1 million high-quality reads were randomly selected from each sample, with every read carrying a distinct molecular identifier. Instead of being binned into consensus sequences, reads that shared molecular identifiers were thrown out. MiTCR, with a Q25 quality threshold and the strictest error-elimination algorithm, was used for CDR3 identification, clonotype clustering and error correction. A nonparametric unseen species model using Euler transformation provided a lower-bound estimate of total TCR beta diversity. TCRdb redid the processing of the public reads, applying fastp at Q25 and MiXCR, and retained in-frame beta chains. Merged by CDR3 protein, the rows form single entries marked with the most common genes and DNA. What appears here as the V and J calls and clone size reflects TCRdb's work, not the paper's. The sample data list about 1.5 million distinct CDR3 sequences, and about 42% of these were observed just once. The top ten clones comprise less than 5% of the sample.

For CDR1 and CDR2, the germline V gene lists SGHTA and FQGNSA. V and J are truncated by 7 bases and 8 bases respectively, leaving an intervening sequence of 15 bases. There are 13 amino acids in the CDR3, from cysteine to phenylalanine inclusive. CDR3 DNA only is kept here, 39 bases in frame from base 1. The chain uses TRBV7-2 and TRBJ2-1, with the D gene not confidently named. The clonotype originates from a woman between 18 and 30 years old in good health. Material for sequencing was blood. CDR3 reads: CASNLGHRYEQFF. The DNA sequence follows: TGTGCCAGCAACCTGGGTCATAGGTATGAGCAGTTCTTC.